This entry features one T cell receptor beta chain sequence. This sample is part of a study of blood T cell repertoires in COVID-19. About the study: The United States, Italy and Spain were the sources of the acute and convalescent COVID-19 samples. Sample material is recorded as cDNA or gDNA derived from T cells, B-cell-depleted T cells, or PBMCs.

The CDR3 loop spans 18 amino acids. Germline CDR1 LGHNA, CDR2 YNFKEQ. V was clipped by 0 bases and J by 7 bases; unmatched bases: 5. Generated by immunoSEQ multiplex PCR, the TCRdb table keeps only in-frame clones and is missing some. The sample holds approximately 200,000 clones; roughly 80% are singletons and the top ten take over 5%. The chain links TRBV4-2 to TRBJ2-2, with 16 bases fitting TRBD2. This TCR came from a woman aged 40 to 49 with COVID-19, enrolled during active disease. The sequenced material came from peripheral blood. The CDR3 here is CASSQDRGLAGGRGELFF. The CDR3, as DNA: TGTGCCAGCAGCCAAGATCGGGGACTAGCGGGGGGGCGCGGGGAGCTGTTTTTT.